In its sample, the clone carrying this TCR beta chain was seen a few times. This sample was included in a study of T cells of healthy individuals. TCRdb processed the 5' RACE reads anew with MiXCR; each CDR3 protein has one entry. Among 95,000 to 100,000 distinct CDR3 sequences listed, roughly 15% were seen once. V was trimmed by 6 bases and J by 3 bases, leaving 8 bases between them. The CDR3 runs to 12 residues. Germline CDR1 and CDR2: MDHEN and SYDVKM. The TCR sequence derives from a human donor in good health. The chain joins TRBV28 to TRBJ1-2; D remains unclear. CDR3 nucleotides: TGTGCCAGCAGGCCTACGGACTATGGCTACACCTTC. Its translation: CASRPTDYGYTF.